The 2 T cell receptor beta chains below all came from one sample that was sequenced in a study of blood T cell repertoires in COVID-19. TCRdb keeps only in-frame clones here, not all; method: immunoSEQ multiplex PCR. The table lists about 76,000 clones, 75% to 90% of them singletons. Sequencing input: peripheral blood. The receptors stem from a human donor in a cohort sampled during active COVID-19.

This chain connects TRBV18 to TRBJ1-5, with a tentative D call TRBD1 (5 bases). This CDR3 has 14 residues. CDR1 is KGHSH, CDR2 LQKENI, per germline. Trimming removed 2 bases from V and 6 bases from J, with 11 bases in between. The CDR3 region has the DNA TGTGCCAGCTCACCAGCTCAGGGTAGTCAGCCCCAGCATTTT. This gives the protein CASSPAQGSQPQHF.

The gene calls are TRBV7-6 and TRBJ2-7; tentatively, D is TRBD1 (5 bases). Germline V gene sequence: CDR1 SGHVS, CDR2 FNYEAQ. V was clipped by 5 bases and J by 7 bases, with 18 bases between them. This CDR3 has 14 residues. CDR3 sequence (DNA): TGTGCCAGCAGCCTTACCGCAGGGTTGCGGGAGCAGTACTTC. Translation gives CASSLTAGLREQYF.